A single TCR beta chain is shown here with its context. Per the original data handling: Reference gene primer amplification gave nucleated cell count estimates. The assay was immunoSEQ multiplex PCR, and TCRdb's table has in-frame clones only and misses some. The V and J calls and clone size were taken over from that table, and D and trimming were inferred from the DNA. The sample yields about 200,000 clones, around 80% seen once. The data stem from a study of blood T cell repertoires in COVID-19. Study background: Specimens from acute and convalescent COVID-19 originated in the United States, Italy and Spain. The analysed material was cDNA or gDNA that came from T cells, B-cell-depleted T cells, or PBMCs.

Germline CDR1 SGHDN, CDR2 FVKESK. Trimming took off 1 base at V and 8 bases at J, with 9 bases between the two ends. The CDR3 loop spans 13 amino acids. The sequencing input was peripheral blood. This rearrangement joins TRBV14 to TRBJ2-1; tentative D call: TRBD1 (5 bases). The receptor's source is a woman between 65 and 79 years old with acute or convalescent COVID-19. In DNA form, the CDR3 reads TGTGCCAGCAGCCAAGGTCAGGGCGATGAGCAGTTCTTC. This gives the protein CASSQGQGDEQFF.